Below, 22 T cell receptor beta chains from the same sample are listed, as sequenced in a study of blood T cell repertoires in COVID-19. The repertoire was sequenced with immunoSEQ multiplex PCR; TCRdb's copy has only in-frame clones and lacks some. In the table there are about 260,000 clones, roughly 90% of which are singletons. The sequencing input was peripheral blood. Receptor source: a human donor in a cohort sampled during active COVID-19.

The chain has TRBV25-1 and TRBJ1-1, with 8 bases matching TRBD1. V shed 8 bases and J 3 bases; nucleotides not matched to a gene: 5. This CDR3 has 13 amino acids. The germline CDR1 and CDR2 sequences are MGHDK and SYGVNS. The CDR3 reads CASPGQGHTEAFF. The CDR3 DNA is TGTGCCAGCCCTGGACAGGGTCACACTGAAGCTTTCTTT. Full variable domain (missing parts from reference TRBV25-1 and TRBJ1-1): EADIYQTPRYLVIGTGKKITLECSQTMGHDKMYWYQQDPGMELHLIHYSYGVNSTEKGDLSSESTVSRIRTEHFPLTLESARPSHTSQYLCASPGQGHTEAFFGQGTRLTVV.

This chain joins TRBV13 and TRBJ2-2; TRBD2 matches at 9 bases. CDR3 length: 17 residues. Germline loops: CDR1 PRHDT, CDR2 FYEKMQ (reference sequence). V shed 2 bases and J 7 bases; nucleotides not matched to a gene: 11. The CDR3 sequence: CASSLLLRGGPGGELFF. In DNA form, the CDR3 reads TGTGCCAGCAGCTTACTTTTGCGGGGGGGCCCTGGCGGGGAGCTGTTTTTT.

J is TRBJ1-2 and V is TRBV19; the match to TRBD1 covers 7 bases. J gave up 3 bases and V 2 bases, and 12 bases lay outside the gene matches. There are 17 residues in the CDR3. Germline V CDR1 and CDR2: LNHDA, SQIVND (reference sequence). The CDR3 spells CASSISFGTVEDYGYTF. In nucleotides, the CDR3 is TGTGCCAGTAGTATATCGTTTGGGACAGTGGAGGACTATGGCTACACCTTC.

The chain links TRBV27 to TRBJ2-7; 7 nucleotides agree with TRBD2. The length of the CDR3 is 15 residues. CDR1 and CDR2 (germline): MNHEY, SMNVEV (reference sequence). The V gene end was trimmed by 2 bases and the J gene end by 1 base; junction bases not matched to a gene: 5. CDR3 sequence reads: CASSLAGDNSYEQYF. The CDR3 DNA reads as TGTGCCAGCAGTTTAGCGGGAGATAATTCCTACGAGCAGTACTTC.

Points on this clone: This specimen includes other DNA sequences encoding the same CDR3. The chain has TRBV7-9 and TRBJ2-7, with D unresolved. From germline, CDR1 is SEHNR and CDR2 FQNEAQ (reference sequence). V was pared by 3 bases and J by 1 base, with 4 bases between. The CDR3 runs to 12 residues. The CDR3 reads CASSLSSYEQYF. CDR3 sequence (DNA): TGTGCCAGCAGCTTGAGTTCCTACGAGCAGTACTTC. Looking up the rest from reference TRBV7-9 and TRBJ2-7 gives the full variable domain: DTGVSQNPRHKITKRGQNVTFRCDPISEHNRLYWYRQTLGQGPEFLTYFQNEAQLEKSRLLSDRFSAERPKGSFSTLEIQRTEQGDSAMYLCASSLSSYEQYFGPGTRLTVT.

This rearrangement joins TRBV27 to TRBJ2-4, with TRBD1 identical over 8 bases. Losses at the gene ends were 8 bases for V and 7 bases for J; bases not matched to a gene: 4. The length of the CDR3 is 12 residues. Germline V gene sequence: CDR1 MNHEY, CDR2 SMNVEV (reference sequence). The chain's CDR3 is CASLDRGNIQYF. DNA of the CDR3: TGTGCCAGCCTTGACAGGGGTAACATTCAGTACTTC.

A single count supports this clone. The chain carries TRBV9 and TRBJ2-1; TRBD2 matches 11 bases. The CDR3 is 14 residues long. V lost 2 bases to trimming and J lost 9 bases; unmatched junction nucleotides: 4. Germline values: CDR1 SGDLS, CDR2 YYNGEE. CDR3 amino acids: CASSVGTSGVEQFF. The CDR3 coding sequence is TGTGCCAGCAGCGTCGGGACTAGCGGCGTTGAGCAGTTCTTC.

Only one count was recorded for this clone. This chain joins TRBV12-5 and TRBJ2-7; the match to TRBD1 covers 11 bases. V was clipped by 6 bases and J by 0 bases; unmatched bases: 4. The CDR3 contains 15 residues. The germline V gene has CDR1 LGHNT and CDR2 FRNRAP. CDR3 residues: CASGRGQGGSYEQYF. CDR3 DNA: TGTGCTAGTGGCCGGGGACAGGGGGGCTCCTACGAGCAGTACTTC.

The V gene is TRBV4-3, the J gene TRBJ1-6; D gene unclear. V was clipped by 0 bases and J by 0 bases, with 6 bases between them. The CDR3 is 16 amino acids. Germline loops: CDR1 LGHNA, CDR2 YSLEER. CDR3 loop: CASSQDRGSYNSPLHF. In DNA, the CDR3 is TGCGCCAGCAGCCAAGATCGAGGCTCCTATAATTCACCCCTCCACTTT.

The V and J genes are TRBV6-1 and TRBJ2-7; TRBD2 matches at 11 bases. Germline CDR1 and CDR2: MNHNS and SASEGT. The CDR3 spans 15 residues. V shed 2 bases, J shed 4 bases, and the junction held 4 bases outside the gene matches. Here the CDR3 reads CASSELGTSGYEQYF. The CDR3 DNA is TGTGCCAGCAGTGAACTGGGGACTAGCGGATACGAGCAGTACTTC.

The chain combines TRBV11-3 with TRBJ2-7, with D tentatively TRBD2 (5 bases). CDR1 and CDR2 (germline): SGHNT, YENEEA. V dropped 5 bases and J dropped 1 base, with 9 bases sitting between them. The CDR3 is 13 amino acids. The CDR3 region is CASSRTASYEQYF. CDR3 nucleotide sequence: TGTGCCAGCAGCCGGACTGCTTCCTACGAGCAGTACTTC.

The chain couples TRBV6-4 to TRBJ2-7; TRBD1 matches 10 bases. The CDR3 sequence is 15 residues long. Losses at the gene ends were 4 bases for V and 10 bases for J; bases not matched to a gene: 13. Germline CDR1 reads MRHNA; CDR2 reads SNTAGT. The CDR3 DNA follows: TGTGCCAGCAGTGCGAACCAACGACAGGGGGCAAAACAGTACTTC. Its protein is CASSANQRQGAKQYF.

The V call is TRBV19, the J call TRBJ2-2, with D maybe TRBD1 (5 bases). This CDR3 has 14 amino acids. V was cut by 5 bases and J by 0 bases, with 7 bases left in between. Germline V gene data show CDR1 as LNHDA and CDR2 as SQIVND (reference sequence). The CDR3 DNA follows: TGTGCCAGTAGTCAGGGCTCGAACACCGGGGAGCTGTTTTTT. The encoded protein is CASSQGSNTGELFF.

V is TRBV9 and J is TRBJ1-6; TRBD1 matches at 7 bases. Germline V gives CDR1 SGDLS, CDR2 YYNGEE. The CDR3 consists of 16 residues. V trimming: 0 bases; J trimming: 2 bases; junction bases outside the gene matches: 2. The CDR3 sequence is CASSVGQGAYNSPLHF. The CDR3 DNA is TGTGCCAGCAGCGTAGGACAGGGAGCCTATAATTCACCCCTCCACTTT.

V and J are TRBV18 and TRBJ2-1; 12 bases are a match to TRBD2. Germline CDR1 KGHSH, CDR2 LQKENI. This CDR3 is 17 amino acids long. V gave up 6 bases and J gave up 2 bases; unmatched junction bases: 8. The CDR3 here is CASSQTSGRSPYNEQFF. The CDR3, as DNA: TGTGCCAGCTCGCAGACTAGCGGGAGAAGCCCCTACAATGAGCAGTTCTTC.

CDR3 loop: CASSFGTAYEQYF. DNA for the CDR3: TGTGCCAGCAGTTTCGGGACTGCCTACGAGCAGTACTTC. The J gene is TRBJ2-7, the V gene TRBV27, with D possibly being TRBD2 (6 bases). V lost 3 bases and J 2 bases, leaving 8 bases between the germline ends. The CDR3 is 13 residues long. The germline gives CDR1 MNHEY, CDR2 SMNVEV (reference sequence).

CDR3 loop: CASSYSFGGGQETQYF. CDR3 in DNA: TGTGCCAGCAGTTACTCGTTCGGGGGGGGCCAAGAGACCCAGTACTTC. The chain couples TRBV6-2 or TRBV6-3 to TRBJ2-5, with 8 bases fitting TRBD2. The CDR3 has 16 amino acids. The trim removed 0 bases at V and 1 base at J, leaving 4 bases unmatched. Per the germline V gene, CDR1 is MNHEY and CDR2 is SVGEGT.

The CDR3 nucleotides read TGTGCCAGCAGCTTGGGGAGATGGCAGGCCTACGAGCAGTACTTC. Encoded protein: CASSLGRWQAYEQYF. V gene TRBV13 combines with J gene TRBJ2-7, with D perhaps matching TRBD2 (5 bases). Trimming pared 3 bases from V and 2 bases from J, leaving 14 bases between. The CDR3 has 15 residues. Germline V lookup: CDR1 PRHDT, CDR2 FYEKMQ (reference sequence).

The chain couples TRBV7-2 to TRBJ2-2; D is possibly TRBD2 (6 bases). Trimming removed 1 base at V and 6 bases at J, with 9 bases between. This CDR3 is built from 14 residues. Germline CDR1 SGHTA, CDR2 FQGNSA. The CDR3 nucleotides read TGTGCCAGCAGCTTAGGTGGGGAGGCCGGGGAGCTGTTTTTT. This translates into CASSLGGEAGELFF.

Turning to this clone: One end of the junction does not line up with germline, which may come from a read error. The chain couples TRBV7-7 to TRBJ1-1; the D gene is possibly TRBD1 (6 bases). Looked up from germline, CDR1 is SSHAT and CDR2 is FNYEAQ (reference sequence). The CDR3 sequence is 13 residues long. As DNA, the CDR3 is TGTGCTAGCAGCCCGGGACATGGAACTGAAGCTTTCTTT. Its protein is CASSPGHGTEAFF.

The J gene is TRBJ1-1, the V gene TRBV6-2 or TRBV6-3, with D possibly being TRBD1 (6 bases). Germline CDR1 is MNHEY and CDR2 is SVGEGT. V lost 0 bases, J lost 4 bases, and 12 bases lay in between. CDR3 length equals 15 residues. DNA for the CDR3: TGTGCCAGCAGTTACTCTACAGGGAGAAGCACTGAAGCTTTCTTT. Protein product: CASSYSTGRSTEAFF.

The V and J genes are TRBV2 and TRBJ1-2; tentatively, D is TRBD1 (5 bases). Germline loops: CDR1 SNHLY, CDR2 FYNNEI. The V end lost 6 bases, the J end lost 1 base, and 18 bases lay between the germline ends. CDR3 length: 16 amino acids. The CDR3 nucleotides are TGTGCCAGCAGAATGGGGGGGACCCTGTATAACTATGGCTACACCTTC. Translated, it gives CASRMGGTLYNYGYTF.